The clone carrying this T cell receptor beta chain showed up just once. V gave up 7 bases and J gave up 0 bases; unmatched junction bases: 13. This CDR3 has 18 residues. Germline CDR1 is LNHDA and CDR2 is SQIVND (reference sequence). The data derive from a study of blood T cell repertoires in COVID-19. Study background: Acute and convalescent COVID-19 specimens originated in the United States, Italy and Spain. From T cells, B-cell-depleted T cells, or PBMCs came the material, which was cDNA or gDNA.

In the source study's methods: Amplification of reference gene primers provided the estimated nucleated cell counts. The repertoire was sequenced with immunoSEQ multiplex PCR; TCRdb's copy has only in-frame clones and lacks some. V, J and clone size are taken as reported in that table, and D and trimming were inferred from the DNA itself. The sample contains 84,000 or so clones, roughly 80% of which appear only once. The chain is built from TRBV19 and TRBJ2-2, with TRBD2 identical over 8 bases. The sample comprised peripheral blood. This TCR derives from a woman older than 75 with acute or convalescent COVID-19. DNA for the CDR3: TGTGCCAGTACGGCGGGGGGCCCCCTACGAGCGAACACCGGGGAGCTGTTTTTT. This codes for CASTAGGPLRANTGELFF.